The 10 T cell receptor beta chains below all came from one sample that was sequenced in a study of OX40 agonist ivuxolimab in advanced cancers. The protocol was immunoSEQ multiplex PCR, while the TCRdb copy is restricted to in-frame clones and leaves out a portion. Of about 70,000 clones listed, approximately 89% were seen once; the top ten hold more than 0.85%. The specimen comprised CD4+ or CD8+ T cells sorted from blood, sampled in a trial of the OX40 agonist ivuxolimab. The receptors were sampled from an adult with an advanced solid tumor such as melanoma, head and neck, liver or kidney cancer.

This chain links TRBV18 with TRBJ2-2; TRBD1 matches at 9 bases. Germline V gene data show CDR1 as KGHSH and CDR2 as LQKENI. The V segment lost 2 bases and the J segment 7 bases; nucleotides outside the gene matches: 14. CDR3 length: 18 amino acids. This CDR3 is CASSPNPTGGLYIGELFF. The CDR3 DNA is TGTGCCAGCTCACCAAATCCTACAGGGGGCCTCTATATCGGGGAGCTGTTTTTT.

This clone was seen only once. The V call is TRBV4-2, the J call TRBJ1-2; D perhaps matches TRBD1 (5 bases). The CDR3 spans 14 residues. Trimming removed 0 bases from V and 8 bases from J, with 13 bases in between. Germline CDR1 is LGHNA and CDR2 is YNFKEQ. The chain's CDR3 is CASSQDRSRGGYTF. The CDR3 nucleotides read TGTGCCAGCAGCCAAGATCGAAGTAGGGGCGGCTACACCTTC.

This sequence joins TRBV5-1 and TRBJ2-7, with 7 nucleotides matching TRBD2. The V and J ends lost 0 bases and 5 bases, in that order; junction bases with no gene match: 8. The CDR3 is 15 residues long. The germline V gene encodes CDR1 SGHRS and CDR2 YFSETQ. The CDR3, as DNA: TGCGCCAGCAGCTTGGGGCAGACTAGCTTAAACGAGCAGTACTTC. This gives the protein CASSLGQTSLNEQYF. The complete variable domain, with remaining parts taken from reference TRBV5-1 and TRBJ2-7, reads KAGVTQTPRYLIKTRGQQVTLSCSPISGHRSVSWYQQTPGQGLQFLFEYFSETQRNKGNFPGRFSGRQFSNSRSEMNVSTLELGDSALYLCASSLGQTSLNEQYFGPGTRLTVT.

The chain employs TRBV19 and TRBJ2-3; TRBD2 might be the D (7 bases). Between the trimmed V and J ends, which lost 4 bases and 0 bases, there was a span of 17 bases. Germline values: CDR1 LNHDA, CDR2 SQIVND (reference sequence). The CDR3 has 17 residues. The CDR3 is CASSSNSGGLSTDTQYF. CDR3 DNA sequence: TGTGCCAGTAGTAGTAACTCGGGGGGCCTGAGCACAGATACGCAGTATTTT.

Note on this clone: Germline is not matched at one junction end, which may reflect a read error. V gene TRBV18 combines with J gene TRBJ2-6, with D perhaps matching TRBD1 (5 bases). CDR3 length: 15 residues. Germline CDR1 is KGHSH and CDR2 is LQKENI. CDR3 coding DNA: TGTGCCAGCTCACCCCCCCAGTCTGGGGCCAACGTCCTGATTTTC. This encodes CASSPPQSGANVLIF.

In nucleotides, the CDR3 is TGTGCCAGCAGCCCGGCAGGTTGGACTGGAAACACCATATATTTT. This translates into CASSPAGWTGNTIYF. The gene calls are TRBV4-2 and TRBJ1-3; D remains unclear. From germline, CDR1 is LGHNA and CDR2 YNFKEQ. The CDR3 totals 15 residues. Trimming removed 4 bases at V and 2 bases at J, with 12 bases between.

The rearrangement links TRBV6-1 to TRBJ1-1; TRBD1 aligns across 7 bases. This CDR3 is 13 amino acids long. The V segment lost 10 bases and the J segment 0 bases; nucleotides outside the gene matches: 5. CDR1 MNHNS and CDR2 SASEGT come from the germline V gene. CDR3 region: CATQTGLNTEAFF. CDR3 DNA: TGTGCCACCCAGACAGGGCTGAACACTGAAGCTTTCTTT.

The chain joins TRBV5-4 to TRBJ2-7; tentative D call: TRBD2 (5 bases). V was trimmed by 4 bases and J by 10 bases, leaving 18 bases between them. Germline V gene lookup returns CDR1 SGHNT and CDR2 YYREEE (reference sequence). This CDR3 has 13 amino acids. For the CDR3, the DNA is TGTGCCAGCAGCCGGAGAGAGGGCTCGTTTCAGTACTTC. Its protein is CASSRREGSFQYF.

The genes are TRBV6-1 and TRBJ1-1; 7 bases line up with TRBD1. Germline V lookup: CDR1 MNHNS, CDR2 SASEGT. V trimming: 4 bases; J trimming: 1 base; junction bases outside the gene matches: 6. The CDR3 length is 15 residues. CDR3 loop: CASSAPGGQNTEAFF. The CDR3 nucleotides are TGTGCCAGCAGTGCCCCAGGGGGGCAGAACACTGAAGCTTTCTTT.

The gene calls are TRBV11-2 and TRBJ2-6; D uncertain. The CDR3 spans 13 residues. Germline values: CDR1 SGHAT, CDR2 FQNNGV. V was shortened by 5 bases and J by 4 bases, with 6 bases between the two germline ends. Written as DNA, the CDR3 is TGTGCCAGCAGCGTAACCGGGGCCAACGTCCTGACTTTC. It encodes CASSVTGANVLTF.